Below, one T cell receptor beta chain is given with its context. As processed by the authors: Scientists estimated how many nucleated cells there were by amplifying reference gene primers. The data were produced by immunoSEQ multiplex PCR, yet TCRdb's version contains in-frame clones alone and is incomplete. Clone size and the V and J calls come from that table; the DNA yielded D and trimming. The table shows around 370,000 clones, with about 93% occurring only once. This sample is drawn from a study of blood T cell repertoires in COVID-19. At the level of the study: COVID-19 samples from acute and convalescent phases originated in the United States, Italy and Spain. The analysed material was cDNA or gDNA that came from T cells, B-cell-depleted T cells, or PBMCs.

V was pared by 4 bases and J by 8 bases, with 14 bases of the junction left unmatched. CDR1 is SEHNR and CDR2 is FQNEAQ in the germline V gene (reference sequence). The CDR3 covers 16 residues. The sample taken for sequencing was peripheral blood. The sequence was collected from a woman younger than 35 who had recovered from COVID-19. The rearrangement uses TRBV7-9 and TRBJ2-1; the match to TRBD2 covers 7 bases. The chain's CDR3 is CASSSSWAGERDEQFF. The CDR3 DNA is TGTGCCAGCAGCTCATCCTGGGCGGGAGAGAGGGATGAGCAGTTCTTC.